This TCR beta chain originates from a study of identical twins. Study-level results: The conclusions drew on cross-sectional statistical analysis instead of tracking the same donors. Model-predicted out-of-frame TCR alpha sharing fell below observed values in monozygotic twins.

TCRdb used MiXCR to reprocess the 5' RACE reads, holding one entry per CDR3 protein. The data hold approximately 300,000 distinct CDR3 sequences, with around 9.7% observed a single time. For this clonotype: The antigen remains undetermined.

CDR1 is SGHTA and CDR2 is FQGTGA in the germline V gene. Between the trimmed V and J ends, which lost 2 bases and 3 bases, there was a span of 4 bases. This CDR3 region has 12 residues. The sample was also reused in another study, on yellow fever vaccine responses in identical twins.

The specimen sequenced was CD8+ T cells sorted from blood. The rearrangement joins TRBV7-3 to TRBJ1-1; D ambiguous. This clonotype was obtained from a woman younger than 30 in good health. The CDR3 spells CASSLQYTEAFF. The CDR3 DNA is TGTGCCAGCAGCTTACAGTACACTGAAGCTTTCTTT.